This T cell receptor beta chain was captured in a study of CD8 T cells in Susac syndrome (dated by TCRdb to about 2019). Regarding the study in general: Repertoire sequencing was used to test whether CD8+ T cell activation and differentiation in Susac syndrome was antigen driven. CD8+ T cell repertoire clonality was compared between approximately 12 healthy donors, some 14 Susac syndrome patients and around 16 multiple sclerosis patients.

Findings and caveats that apply to the study as a whole: The number of individuals in the TCR sequencing and HLA analysis was acknowledged as relatively small.

RNA was extracted with the RNeasy kit and about 0.5 to 1 ug was reverse transcribed using random hexamers. The immunoSEQ multiplex PCR assay, covering 54 Vbeta and 13 Jbeta segments, was used to amplify TCR beta CDR3 regions. To correct PCR amplification bias, a synthetic template baseline was used for both primer optimization and computational correction. In the original analysis: Only productive sequences were kept, with reads annotated to V, D and J genes according to IMGT and analyzed in immunoSEQ Analyzer. Clonality was calculated as one minus the Shannon entropy normalized by log2 of the number of productive unique sequences. For each patient and control, public and private clones were evaluated within the 100 most prevalent clones. Clones were defined as Susac-specific if absent from the healthy and MS cohorts, from over a thousand published viral clones and from other ImmuneACCESS disease sequences. TCRdb ran its own pipeline on the public reads, namely fastp trimming at Q25 and MiXCR clone calling, and kept in-frame beta chains. Rows with a matching CDR3 protein are joined into one entry that keeps the most common DNA and genes. For this entry, the V and J calls and clone size follow TCRdb and not the study's own pipeline. The sample table shows about 150,000 distinct CDR3 sequences, and 85% to 95% are seen once. The top ten clonotypes cover about 0.21% of the sample.

Peripheral blood CD8+ and CD4+ T cells from healthy donors, Susac syndrome patients and multiple sclerosis patients were profiled by high-throughput TCR beta sequencing. The multiple sclerosis controls were treatment-naive patients who had stable or active relapsing-remitting disease and met the revised McDonald criteria. CD8+ TEMRA cells were enriched by FACS, while bulk CD8+ and CD4+ T cells were purified by magnetic negative isolation. Blood was collected in EDTA tubes and processed within 24 hours, with PBMCs isolated through density gradient centrifugation. PBMCs intended for TCR sequencing were cryopreserved in liquid nitrogen and were subsequently thawed in a 37 degrees C water bath. The sorted or isolated CD4+, CD8+ and CD8+ TEMRA cells had a purity of 90% or higher. As concerns this clonotype: This receptor's antigen is unknown. The record has no base qualities; no much larger clone is one base away.

The CDR3 runs 14 residues from the cysteine to the phenylalanine. The sequence is cut down to CDR3 DNA, 42 bases in frame from base 1. At the junction V is shortened by 2 bases and J by 11 bases, with 20 bases in between. CDR1 and CDR2 are drawn from the germline V gene (reference sequence): GTSNPN, SVGIG. The chain joins TRBV30 to TRBJ2-3; the D gene cannot be named for sure. The sequenced sample consisted of CD8+ T cells from PBMCs. The receptor was derived from a human donor with multiple sclerosis. The CDR3 protein: CAWSPTIPLVVQYF. The DNA is TGTGCCTGGAGTCCTACCATCCCCTTGGTGGTGCAGTATTTT.